This note documents a single T cell receptor (beta chain) sequence. These data are taken from a study of blood T cell repertoires in COVID-19. For the study at large: The United States, Italy and Spain were the sources of the acute and convalescent COVID-19 samples.

V lost 5 bases to trimming and J lost 9 bases, with 28 bases between them. In germline, CDR1 is SGHTA, CDR2 FQGTGA. The CDR3 has 17 amino acids. Original processing methods: Amplification of reference gene primers provided the estimated nucleated cell counts. Assay used: immunoSEQ multiplex PCR; TCRdb lists only in-frame clones, some missing. V, J and clone size are taken as reported in that table, and D and trimming were inferred from the DNA itself. The table has a few hundred thousand clones, about 85% seen once. Specimen: peripheral blood. This TCR was recovered from a woman between 18 and 29 years old with acute or convalescent COVID-19. The chain links TRBV7-3 to TRBJ1-2; no reliable D call. DNA of the CDR3: TGTGCCAGCAGCCAAAAACGACAACTCAGACAACGTCAGTGCTACACCTTC. Translating it yields CASSQKRQLRQRQCYTF.